The subject of this entry is one T cell receptor beta chain. Its binding antigen is unknown. The input lacks base qualities; no much larger clone sits a single base away. Sequencing took place on an Illumina NovaSeq 6000. TCRalpha and TCRbeta cDNA libraries were built by 5'RACE with constant-segment primers, adding sample barcodes and unique molecular identifiers. RNA was extracted from every sample with Trizol reagent. Library amplification was performed in two PCR steps, and a second sample barcode and Illumina TruSeq adapters were introduced in the second step. Sequencing of the libraries was done on an Illumina NovaSeq, producing 2 x 150 bp paired-end reads. The authors' analysis ran thus. Demultiplexing of reads and collapsing into UMI-guided consensus sequences were performed with migec v1.2.7. Using mixcr v2.1.11, the UMI consensuses were aligned to TRA and TRB V and J templates and assembled into clonotypes. Clonotypes were classified as expanded or contracted when called significant by both edgeR and NoisET, with noise models trained on biological replicates. For edgeR calls, the thresholds were a false discovery rate-adjusted p below 0.01 and a log2 fold-change of 1. As an exploratory analysis of dynamics, max-normalized trajectories of the 1000 most abundant clonotypes were examined with PCA combined with hierarchical clustering. Separately sequenced CD4+ and CD8+ repertoires were used to assign the CD4 or CD8 phenotype of responding clones. The raw public reads went through TCRdb reprocessing: fastp at Q25, MiXCR clone calling, in-frame beta chains kept. Rows with a matching CDR3 protein are joined into one entry that keeps the most common DNA and genes. V and J calls and clone size were set by TCRdb, not the authors. This sample is represented by about 600,000 distinct CDR3 sequences; about 20% of them were singletons. The ten largest clones add up to about 8.4% of the sample.

Ficoll-Paque density gradient centrifugation was used to isolate PBMCs. The germline V gene (reference sequence) provides CDR1 DFQATT and CDR2 SNEGSKA. The CDR3 numbers 15 residues from cysteine through phenylalanine. Just the 45-base CDR3 DNA is kept, in frame starting at base 1. Trimming leaves V shorter by 6 bases and J shorter by 3 bases, with the junction holding 11 bases beyond the gene matches. The sample comes from a study of T-cell memory formation after mild COVID-19 (dated by TCRdb to the early 2020s). Study-level background: TCR sequence clusters from the two donors were found to be largely donor specific. T-cell clones expanding and contracting after mild COVID-19 in two donors were tracked by longitudinal TCRalpha and TCRbeta repertoire sequencing. The cohort was made up of two young adult volunteers, one female and one male, who were previously healthy. Study-wide conclusions, independent of this receptor: Clones contracting from day 15 to 85 had balanced CD4/CD8 phenotypes, while a second wave expanding from day 15 to 37 was biased towards CD4+. The study included only a couple of mild cases, and larger cohorts that include severe cases with pre-infection samples were judged to be necessary. Some responding clones were detected in pre-infection memory, suggesting pre-existing cross-reactive memory T cells joined the SARS-CoV-2 response. Whether the second-wave clones peaking on day 37 were SARS-CoV-2 specific was not confirmed. Contracting CD4+ clones were found mainly in CM and EM memory subsets, while CD8+ clones were enriched in EMRA.

Sequenced sample: PBMCs or a T cell subset sorted from them (not recorded which). The chain is encoded by TRBV20-1 joined to TRBJ2-1, with 7 bases aligning to TRBD2. This sequence was found in an adult woman who had mild COVID-19 (a few samples of this study predate the infection). The sample titles of this study are shuffled in the database, so cell type and time point are left out; the donor was told from shared clones. The CDR3 reads as follows: CSARGTTLRYNEQFF. The nucleotides are TGCAGTGCCCGAGGGACTACCCTCCGCTACAATGAGCAGTTCTTC.